Sequencing of this T cell receptor beta chain was carried out in a study of blood T cell repertoires in COVID-19. Across the study: COVID-19 samples from acute and convalescent phases originated in the United States, Italy and Spain.

The cohort comprised adults aged about 18 to 100 years residing in approximately 22 US areas. Categorization into cohorts depended on clinical history that participants reported. CDR1 SGHTA and CDR2 FQGTGA come from the germline V gene. Trimming left V 1 base short and J 5 bases short, with 8 bases between. The CDR3 is made up of 13 amino acids. Authors' data handling: Cell counts per sample came from amplifying reference gene primers. Sequenced by immunoSEQ multiplex PCR; TCRdb stores in-frame clones only, minus some. From that table come the V and J calls and clone size; the DNA was used to work out D and trimming. In the table there are roughly 300,000 clones, more than 75% of which are singletons.

The receptor comes from a woman aged 40 to 50 with acute COVID-19. V is TRBV7-3 and J is TRBJ1-2; D call uncertain. The specimen sequenced was PBMCs or T cells enriched from blood (not recorded which). The CDR3 sequence is CASSLIAGYGYTF. The CDR3 DNA sequence: TGTGCCAGCAGCTTAATTGCGGGGTATGGCTACACCTTC.